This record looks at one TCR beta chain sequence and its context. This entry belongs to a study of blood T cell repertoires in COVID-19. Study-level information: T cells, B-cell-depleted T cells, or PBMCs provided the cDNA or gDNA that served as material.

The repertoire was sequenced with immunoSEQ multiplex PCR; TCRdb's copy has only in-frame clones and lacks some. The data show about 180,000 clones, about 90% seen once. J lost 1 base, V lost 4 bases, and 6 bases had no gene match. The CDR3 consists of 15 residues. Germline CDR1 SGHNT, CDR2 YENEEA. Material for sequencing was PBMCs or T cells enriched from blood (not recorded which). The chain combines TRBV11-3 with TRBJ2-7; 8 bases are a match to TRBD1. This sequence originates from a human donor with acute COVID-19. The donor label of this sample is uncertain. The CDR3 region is CASSSSRDRSYEQYF. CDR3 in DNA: TGTGCCAGCAGCTCGAGTCGGGACAGGTCCTACGAGCAGTACTTC.